This entry lists 8 T cell receptor beta chains sequenced from one sample in a study of blood T cell repertoires in COVID-19. Sequencing used immunoSEQ multiplex PCR; TCRdb keeps in-frame clones, though not all of them. The sample lists roughly 150,000 clones; approximately 92% were seen once. Specimen: peripheral blood. These receptors all stem from a man aged 18 to 30 with COVID-19, enrolled during active disease.

This chain uses TRBV11-2 with TRBJ1-3; possible D gene TRBD1, 5 bases. Germline V gene sequence: CDR1 SGHAT, CDR2 FQNNGV. Trimming shortened V by 1 base and J by 2 bases, and 18 bases separated the two germline ends. The CDR3 consists of 18 residues. For the CDR3, the DNA is TGTGCCAGCAGCTTAGTTTTTCCCGGCAGGGTCACTGGAAACACCATATATTTT. It specifies CASSLVFPGRVTGNTIYF.

The sample holds one count of this clone. The chain links TRBV30 to TRBJ2-2, with TRBD1 as a possible D gene (6 bases). V lost 2 bases, J lost 14 bases, and 21 bases lay in between. Germline V gene lookup returns CDR1 GTSNPN and CDR2 SVGIG (reference sequence). There are 14 residues in the CDR3. CDR3 DNA sequence: TGTGCCTGGAGTCTTAACAGGGCACGAGGAGATCTGTTTTTT. It encodes CAWSLNRARGDLFF.

The rearrangement links TRBV5-1 to TRBJ2-1, with 9 positions matching TRBD1. J lost 1 base, V lost 4 bases, and 6 bases had no gene match. This CDR3 region has 16 residues. The germline gives CDR1 SGHRS, CDR2 YFSETQ. Here the CDR3 reads CASSRLGTGSYNEQFF. CDR3 nucleotide sequence: TGCGCCAGCAGCCGACTCGGGACAGGGTCCTACAATGAGCAGTTCTTC.

The V and J genes are TRBV24-1 and TRBJ2-5; 7 bases map to TRBD1. V was clipped by 5 bases and J by 5 bases; unmatched bases: 19. The CDR3 runs 18 residues. Germline CDR1 KGHDR, CDR2 SFDVKD. The CDR3 nucleotides read TGTGCCACCAGTGGCCTGAGGAGCCGGGACAGCGGTATTGAGACCCAGTACTTC. It encodes CATSGLRSRDSGIETQYF.

The table lists this clone with a few counts. V is TRBV28 and J is TRBJ1-5; tentative D call: TRBD1 (5 bases). Germline V gives CDR1 MDHEN, CDR2 SYDVKM. The CDR3 is 15 amino acids. The V end lost 6 bases, the J end lost 7 bases, and 19 bases lay between the germline ends. CDR3 coding DNA: TGTGCCAGCAGCCCTGGGAGGGGACTGTGGCAGCCCCAGCATTTT. Its protein product is CASSPGRGLWQPQHF.

J is TRBJ1-6 and V is TRBV28; D ambiguous. CDR3 length: 14 residues. Trimming shortened V by 8 bases and J by 7 bases, and 15 bases separated the two germline ends. Per germline, CDR1 MDHEN and CDR2 SYDVKM. CDR3 sequence reads: CASLDSPDNSPLHF. CDR3 sequence (DNA): TGTGCCAGCTTGGACTCCCCGGACAATTCACCCCTCCACTTT.

This clone was found a few times. V is TRBV7-9 and J is TRBJ2-1; 11 bases are a match to TRBD2. The CDR3 is 15 residues long. The germline CDR1 and CDR2 sequences are SEHNR and FQNEAQ (reference sequence). Trimming removed 5 bases from V and 8 bases from J; junction bases left unmatched: 8. CDR3 nucleotides: TGTGCCAGCAGCCCTACTAGCGGGAGCGGCTATGAGCAGTTCTTC. Its translation: CASSPTSGSGYEQFF.

The chain couples TRBV27 to TRBJ2-1, with D possibly TRBD2 on 6 matching bases. Germline values: CDR1 MNHEY, CDR2 SMNVEV (reference sequence). Trimming left V 9 bases short and J 8 bases short, with 11 bases between. This CDR3 contains 11 residues. CDR3 DNA sequence: TGTGCCAGTCGGCGGGGAGATGAGCAGTTCTTC. Encoded protein: CASRRGDEQFF.